This T cell receptor (beta chain) was sequenced during a study of shared clonotypes between healthy human individuals. From germline, CDR1 is MDHEN and CDR2 SYDVKM. V was clipped by 3 bases and J by 3 bases, with 8 bases between them. The CDR3 consists of 13 residues. Profiled with immunoSEQ multiplex PCR; TCRdb holds only in-frame clones, not every one. The sample records 2 million to 2.5 million clones, around 90% being singletons. The chain links TRBV28 to TRBJ2-5, with D tentatively TRBD1 (5 bases). This TCR was sampled from a man younger than 35 in good health. Some clones in this sample may be carry-over from other donors' samples. Source material: naive CD4+ T cells from PBMCs. Subset described: CD45RA+ positively selected. CDR3 coding DNA: TGTGCCAGCAGTTTCGAGACAGAAGAGACCCAGTACTTC. Amino acid sequence: CASSFETEETQYF.